Below are 29 T cell receptor beta chains sequenced from a single sample in a study of cytomegalovirus exposure and HLA in healthy donors (TCRdb year 2017). The library came from the immunoSEQ multiplex PCR assay. For the multiplex PCR, a mixture combining 60 forward primers for TCR Vbeta segments and 13 reverse primers for TCR Jbeta segments was used. TCRdb retrieved this table from immuneACCESS and kept in-frame rearrangements only. Not all clones are present; in checked studies, unresolved V genes account for under half, and no reason is known for the remainder. A total of about 150,000 clones appear in this sample, 79% of them only once. Of the sample, roughly 0.99% is held by the ten largest clones. The source material was PBMCs. The source of these receptors is a male donor in good health and CMV-seronegative.

The rearrangement links TRBV19 to TRBJ2-2, with D tentatively TRBD1 (5 bases). From germline, CDR1 is LNHDA and CDR2 SQIVND (reference sequence). V lost 1 base and J 4 bases, leaving 10 bases between the germline ends. This CDR3 spans 15 amino acids. The CDR3 reads CASSIGPQVTGELFF. In DNA, the CDR3 is TGTGCCAGTAGTATAGGTCCACAGGTCACCGGGGAGCTGTTTTTT.

The chain combines TRBV19 with TRBJ1-1, with 10 bases lining up with TRBD1. The CDR3 sequence is 12 residues long. CDR1 is LNHDA, CDR2 SQIVND, per germline (reference sequence). V trimming: 6 bases; J trimming: 11 bases; junction bases outside the gene matches: 6. The CDR3 DNA follows: TGTGCCAGTAGCTACCGGGACAGGGGCGCTTTCTTT. It is translated as CASSYRDRGAFF.

The V and J genes are TRBV27 and TRBJ2-1; possible D gene TRBD2, 6 bases. CDR1 MNHEY and CDR2 SMNVEV come from the germline V gene (reference sequence). The length of the CDR3 is 10 residues. Trimming took 8 bases from V and 8 from J, leaving 7 bases between them. The CDR3 coding sequence is TGTGCCAGCGGGAGGTATGAGCAGTTCTTC. Protein product: CASGRYEQFF.

The chain is built from TRBV9 and TRBJ1-5, with no clear D. Trimming stripped 2 bases from V and 7 bases from J, with 10 bases between. CDR1 SGDLS and CDR2 YYNGEE come from the germline V gene. The CDR3 runs to 13 residues. In DNA, the CDR3 is TGTGCCAGCAGCGTTGGCGGAGGACAGCCCCAGCATTTT. This encodes CASSVGGGQPQHF. Together with reference TRBV9 and TRBJ1-5, the CDR3 gives the full variable domain: DSGVTQTPKHLITATGQRVTLRCSPRSGDLSVYWYQQSLDQGLQFLIQYYNGEERAKGNILERFSAQQFPDLHSELNLSSLELGDSALYFCASSVGGGQPQHFGDGTRLSIL.

A few counts support this clone. This sequence joins TRBV5-1 and TRBJ2-4; D may be TRBD1 (6 bases). This CDR3 is 16 amino acids long. V shed 3 bases and J shed 0 bases, with 13 bases lying between them. CDR1 is SGHRS, CDR2 YFSETQ, per germline. CDR3 in DNA: TGCGCCAGCAGCTCCGGGACATATTTAGCCAAAAACATTCAGTACTTC. Amino acid sequence: CASSSGTYLAKNIQYF.

The CDR3 reads CASSLYPENYGYTF. CDR3 bases: TGTGCCAGCAGCTTGTACCCAGAAAACTATGGCTACACCTTC. This chain uses TRBV5-4 with TRBJ1-2; D unresolved. Trimming cost V 1 base and J 2 bases, with 9 bases left between them. The germline gives CDR1 SGHNT, CDR2 YYREEE (reference sequence). This CDR3 is 14 amino acids long. Full variable domain (rest looked up from reference TRBV5-4 and TRBJ1-2): ETGVTQSPTHLIKTRGQQVTLRCSSQSGHNTVSWYQQALGQGPQFIFQYYREEENGRGNFPPRFSGLQFPNYSSELNVNALELDDSALYLCASSLYPENYGYTFGSGTRLTVV.

The rearrangement uses TRBV25-1 and TRBJ1-2; D not resolved. The CDR3 is made up of 12 amino acids. Germline CDR1 is MGHDK and CDR2 is SYGVNS. The ends were cut back, 6 bases at V and 6 bases at J, with 11 bases in the middle. CDR3 DNA: TGTGCCAGCAGCTGGCAGACAAATGGCTACACCTTC. This sequence encodes CASSWQTNGYTF.

The chain joins TRBV5-4 to TRBJ1-1, with D unclear. V lost 4 bases, J lost 6 bases, and 22 bases lay in between. CDR1 and CDR2 from the germline V gene are SGHNT and YYREEE (reference sequence). There are 16 residues in the CDR3. The CDR3 region is CASSQLGGQDSAEAFF. The CDR3 region has the DNA TGTGCCAGCAGCCAATTGGGCGGGCAGGACTCCGCTGAAGCTTTCTTT.

The count of this clone is one. This sequence joins TRBV10-3 and TRBJ2-5; no reliable D call. Trimming pared 4 bases from V and 3 bases from J, leaving 6 bases between. Germline assignment: CDR1 ENHRY and CDR2 SYGVKD. The length of the CDR3 is 12 residues. The CDR3 loop reads CAISVREETQYF. In DNA form, the CDR3 reads TGTGCCATCAGTGTCCGGGAAGAGACCCAGTACTTC.

V gene TRBV11-2 combines with J gene TRBJ2-5; the match to TRBD1 covers 10 bases. The germline V gene encodes CDR1 SGHAT and CDR2 FQNNGV. V lost 5 bases to trimming and J lost 4 bases; unmatched junction nucleotides: 10. The CDR3 consists of 16 residues. The CDR3 region is CASSTLGQGVGETQYF. The CDR3 coding sequence is TGTGCCAGCAGCACTCTTGGACAGGGGGTAGGAGAGACCCAGTACTTC.

The J gene is TRBJ2-3, the V gene TRBV5-1; 7 nucleotides match TRBD1. With V trimmed by 3 bases and J by 5 bases, 18 bases remained unmatched. Per the germline V gene, CDR1 is SGHRS and CDR2 is YFSETQ. The CDR3 is 18 amino acids. CDR3 in amino acids: CASSSSNLTGRVKDTQYF. DNA of the CDR3: TGCGCCAGCAGCTCCTCAAACTTGACAGGGCGAGTGAAAGATACGCAGTATTTT.

The V gene is TRBV7-2, the J gene TRBJ2-5; 7 bases align to TRBD2. The CDR3 is 15 residues long. The V gene's germline CDR1 is SGHTA and CDR2 FQGNSA. Unmatched junction bases numbered 4, after V lost 2 bases and J lost 1 base. The CDR3 here is CASSLLGGGQETQYF. The CDR3 DNA is TGTGCCAGCAGCTTATTGGGGGGGGGCCAAGAGACCCAGTACTTC.

The CDR3 sequence is CASSRTGPGHGYTF. CDR3 DNA: TGTGCCAGCAGCCGCACAGGGCCCGGGCATGGCTACACCTTC. The chain joins TRBV9 to TRBJ1-2, with a possible D match to TRBD1 (6 bases). This CDR3 spans 14 amino acids. CDR1 is SGDLS and CDR2 is YYNGEE in the germline V gene. The V gene lost 4 bases and the J gene lost 6 bases, with 16 bases spanning the gap.

V gene TRBV2 combines with J gene TRBJ2-3, with 7 bases lining up with TRBD2. The germline V gene encodes CDR1 SNHLY and CDR2 FYNNEI. There are 14 residues in the CDR3. Trimming removed 8 bases from V and 2 bases from J; junction bases left unmatched: 7. Written as DNA, the CDR3 is TGTGCCAGCTCGTGGCGGGGGATCACAGATACGCAGTATTTT. As protein: CASSWRGITDTQYF.

The chain has TRBV5-6 and TRBJ1-1; tentative D call: TRBD1 (6 bases). This CDR3 spans 17 amino acids. Germline values: CDR1 SGHDT, CDR2 YYEEEE. The V and J ends lost 1 base and 3 bases respectively, with 19 bases between them. As DNA, the CDR3 is TGTGCCAGCAGCTTGAACTCGAGGGGGGGCAGCGACACTGAAGCTTTCTTT. Its protein product is CASSLNSRGGSDTEAFF.

This clone has more than one count but fewer than ten. The chain employs TRBV7-3 and TRBJ2-2; tentative D call: TRBD1 (5 bases). CDR1 is SGHTA and CDR2 is FQGTGA in the germline V gene. V was pared by 0 bases and J by 5 bases, with 7 bases between. The CDR3 is 14 residues long. The CDR3 DNA reads as TGTGCCAGCAGCTTAACGGGGCGTACCGGGGAGCTGTTTTTT. Translating gives CASSLTGRTGELFF. The full variable domain, completed using reference TRBV7-3 and TRBJ2-2, is GAGVSQTPSNKVTEKGKYVELRCDPISGHTALYWYRQSLGQGPEFLIYFQGTGAADDSGLPNDRFFAVRPEGSVSTLKIQRTERGDSAVYLCASSLTGRTGELFFGEGSRLTVL.

The chain is built from TRBV29-1 and TRBJ2-7; the D gene is possibly TRBD1 (6 bases). V lost 5 bases to trimming and J lost 1 base, with 12 bases between them. This CDR3 spans 13 amino acids. The germline V gene encodes CDR1 SQVTM and CDR2 ANQGSEA. CDR3: CSVIDRWSYEQYF. The CDR3 DNA reads as TGCAGCGTTATCGACAGGTGGTCCTACGAGCAGTACTTC.

This chain joins TRBV7-2 and TRBJ1-2; perhaps TRBD1 as D (5 bases). Trimming pared 5 bases from V and 0 bases from J, leaving 13 bases between. The germline CDR1 and CDR2 sequences are SGHTA and FQGNSA. There are 15 residues in the CDR3. CDR3 residues: CASSHPGSANYGYTF. The CDR3 DNA follows: TGTGCCAGCAGCCACCCAGGGTCCGCTAACTATGGCTACACCTTC.

The sample holds a few counts of this clone. The rearrangement links TRBV30 to TRBJ1-1; the D gene is possibly TRBD1 (5 bases). The germline V gene has CDR1 GTSNPN and CDR2 SVGIG (reference sequence). This CDR3 spans 13 amino acids. Trimming stripped 5 bases from V and 3 bases from J, with 13 bases between. The CDR3 sequence: CAWLNQGYTEAFF. As DNA, the CDR3 is TGTGCCTGGTTAAACCAGGGTTACACTGAAGCTTTCTTT.

This clone was seen only once. The CDR3 loop reads CASSRSSGDDTQYF. CDR3 in DNA: TGTGCCAGCAGCCGGTCTAGCGGGGATGATACGCAGTATTTT. V is TRBV7-9 and J is TRBJ2-3; the match to TRBD2 covers 9 bases. The CDR3 has 14 amino acids. V lost 5 bases, J lost 6 bases, and 6 bases stayed unmatched. The germline gives CDR1 SEHNR, CDR2 FQNEAQ (reference sequence).

This sequence joins TRBV5-6 and TRBJ2-5, with a weak D call TRBD1 (5 bases). This CDR3 comprises 14 residues. The V end was cut by 4 bases, the J end by 5 bases, with 15 bases between. The V gene's germline CDR1 is SGHDT and CDR2 YYEEEE. The CDR3 sequence is CASSIGASLETQYF. The CDR3 coding sequence is TGTGCCAGCAGCATAGGGGCCTCACTGGAGACCCAGTACTTC.

This chain links TRBV27 with TRBJ2-7; tentatively, D is TRBD2 (5 bases). The CDR3 loop spans 13 amino acids. The V gene lost 0 bases and the J gene lost 2 bases, with 5 bases spanning the gap. The V gene's germline CDR1 is MNHEY and CDR2 SMNVEV (reference sequence). Here the CDR3 reads CASSLSRAYEQYF. CDR3 in DNA: TGTGCCAGCAGTTTATCGAGGGCCTACGAGCAGTACTTC.

The chain carries TRBV4-1 and TRBJ2-5, with TRBD2 matching 7 bases. The CDR3 totals 14 residues. V was pared by 1 base and J by 3 bases, with 2 bases of the junction left unmatched. The V gene's germline CDR1 is MGHRA and CDR2 YSYEKL. In DNA form, the CDR3 reads TGCGCCAGCAGCCAAGTCAGCGGGGAAGAGACCCAGTACTTC. Amino acids: CASSQVSGEETQYF.

V is TRBV7-2 and J is TRBJ1-2; possible D gene TRBD1, 5 bases. The CDR3 has 13 residues. V dropped 4 bases and J dropped 6 bases, with 12 bases sitting between them. The germline V gene has CDR1 SGHTA and CDR2 FQGNSA. CDR3 bases: TGTGCCAGCAGCTGGGGCCTGATGGATGGCTACACCTTC. This codes for CASSWGLMDGYTF.

V and J are TRBV2 and TRBJ1-1; the D gene is possibly TRBD1 (6 bases). Trimming took off 6 bases at V and 1 base at J, with 12 bases between the two ends. The CDR3 is 14 residues long. Germline CDR1 and CDR2: SNHLY and FYNNEI. The chain's CDR3 is CASREQGPNTEAFF. As DNA, the CDR3 is TGTGCCAGCAGAGAACAGGGCCCGAACACTGAAGCTTTCTTT.

To note about this clone: Relative to the germline gene, one junction end is altered; a read error may explain this. The chain couples TRBV13 to TRBJ2-3; 8 bases agree with TRBD2. This CDR3 comprises 14 residues. Looked up from germline, CDR1 is PRHDT and CDR2 is FYEKMQ (reference sequence). The CDR3 nucleotides are TGTGCCAGCAGCCTAGGGACTAGTAAGGATACGCAGTATTTT. It codes for CASSLGTSKDTQYF. Filled out from reference TRBV13 and TRBJ2-3, the complete variable domain reads AAGVIQSPRHLIKEKRETATLKCYPIPRHDTVYWYQQGPGQDPQFLISFYEKMQSDKGSIPDRFSAQQFSDYHSELNMSSLELGDSALYFCASSLGTSKDTQYFGPGTRLTVL.

As regards this clone: One junction end disagrees with the germline gene, perhaps due to a read error. The chain uses TRBV10-3 and TRBJ2-3; TRBD2 matches at 8 bases. The CDR3 extends over 16 amino acids. Germline V gives CDR1 ENHRY, CDR2 SYGVKD. The CDR3 reads CAIRGGRGAGPDTQYF. In nucleotides, the CDR3 is TGCGCCATCAGGGGCGGGCGGGGGGCAGGCCCAGATACGCAGTATTTT.

J is TRBJ2-2 and V is TRBV9, with D maybe TRBD1 (6 bases). Germline CDR1 and CDR2: SGDLS and YYNGEE. This CDR3 contains 16 residues. Deletions cut 2 bases from V and 5 bases from J, with 16 bases between. The CDR3 nucleotides are TGTGCCAGCAGCGTGTTGGGGGCAGCCCCGACCGGGGAGCTGTTTTTT. Amino acids: CASSVLGAAPTGELFF.

V and J are TRBV10-3 and TRBJ2-1; 16 bases are shared with TRBD2. Looked up from germline, CDR1 is ENHRY and CDR2 is SYGVKD. Germline trimming cut 6 bases from V and 2 bases from J; bases unmatched to any gene: 7. The CDR3 spans 18 residues. CDR3 sequence reads: CAISSTGTSGGAYNEQFF. In DNA, the CDR3 is TGTGCCATCAGCTCCACCGGGACTAGCGGGGGGGCCTACAATGAGCAGTTCTTC.